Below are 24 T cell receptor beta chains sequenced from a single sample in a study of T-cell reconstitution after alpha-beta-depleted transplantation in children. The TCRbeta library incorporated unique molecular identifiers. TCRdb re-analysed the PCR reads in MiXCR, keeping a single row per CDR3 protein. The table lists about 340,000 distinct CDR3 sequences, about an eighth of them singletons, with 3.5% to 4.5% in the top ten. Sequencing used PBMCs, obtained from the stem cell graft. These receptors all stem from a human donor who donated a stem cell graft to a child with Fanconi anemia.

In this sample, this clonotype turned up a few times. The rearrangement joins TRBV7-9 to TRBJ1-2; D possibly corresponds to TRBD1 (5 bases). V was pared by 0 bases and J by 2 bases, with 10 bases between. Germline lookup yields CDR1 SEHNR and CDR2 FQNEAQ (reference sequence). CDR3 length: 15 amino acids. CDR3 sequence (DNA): TGTGCCAGCAGCTTAGCGCAGGGTTGGAACTATGGCTACACCTTC. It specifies CASSLAQGWNYGYTF.

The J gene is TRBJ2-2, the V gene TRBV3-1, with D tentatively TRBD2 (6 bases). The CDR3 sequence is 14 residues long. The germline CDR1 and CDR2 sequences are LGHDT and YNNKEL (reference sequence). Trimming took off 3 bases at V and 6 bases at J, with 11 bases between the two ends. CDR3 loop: CASSQSLASGELFF. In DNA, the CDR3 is TGTGCCAGCAGCCAGTCACTAGCCTCCGGGGAGCTGTTTTTT. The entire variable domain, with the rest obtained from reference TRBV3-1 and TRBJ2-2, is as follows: DTAVSQTPKYLVTQMGNDKSIKCEQNLGHDTMYWYKQDSKKFLKIMFSYNNKELIINETVPNRFSPKSPDKAHLNLHINSLELGDSAVYFCASSQSLASGELFFGEGSRLTVL.

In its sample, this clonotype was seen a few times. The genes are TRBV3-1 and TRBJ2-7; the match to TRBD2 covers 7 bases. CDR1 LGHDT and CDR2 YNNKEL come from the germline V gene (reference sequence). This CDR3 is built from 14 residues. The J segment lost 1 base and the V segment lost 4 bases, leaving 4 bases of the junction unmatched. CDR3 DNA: TGTGCCAGCAGCCGGGGAGGGAATTCCTACGAGCAGTACTTC. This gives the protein CASSRGGNSYEQYF.

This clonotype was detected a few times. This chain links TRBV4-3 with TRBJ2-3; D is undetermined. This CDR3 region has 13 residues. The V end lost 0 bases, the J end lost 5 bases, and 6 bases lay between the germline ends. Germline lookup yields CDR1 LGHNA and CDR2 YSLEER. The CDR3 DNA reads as TGCGCCAGCAGCCAAGATTTTCGAGATACGCAGTATTTT. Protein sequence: CASSQDFRDTQYF.

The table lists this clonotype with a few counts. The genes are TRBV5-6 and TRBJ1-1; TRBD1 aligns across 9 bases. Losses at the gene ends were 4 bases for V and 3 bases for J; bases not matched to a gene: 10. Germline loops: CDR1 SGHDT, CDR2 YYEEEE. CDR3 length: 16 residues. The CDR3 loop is CASSTGTGRPDTEAFF. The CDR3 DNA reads TGTGCCAGCAGCACCGGGACAGGGAGACCTGACACTGAAGCTTTCTTT.

The CDR3 nucleotides are TGTGCCAGCAGGGTACAGGGCATTGGGGCCAACGTCCTGACTTTC. Translated: CASRVQGIGANVLTF. The chain carries TRBV2 and TRBJ2-6; D possibly corresponds to TRBD1 (6 bases). Trimming left V 6 bases short and J 3 bases short, with 12 bases between. This CDR3 is 15 amino acids long. Germline V gene lookup returns CDR1 SNHLY and CDR2 FYNNEI.

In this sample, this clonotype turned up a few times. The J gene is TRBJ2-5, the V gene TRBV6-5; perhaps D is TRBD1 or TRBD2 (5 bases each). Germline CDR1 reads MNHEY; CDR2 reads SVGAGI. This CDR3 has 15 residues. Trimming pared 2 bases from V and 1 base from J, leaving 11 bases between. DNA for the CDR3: TGTGCCAGCAGTTACCGAGGGGCCCTCCAAGAGACCCAGTACTTC. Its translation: CASSYRGALQETQYF.

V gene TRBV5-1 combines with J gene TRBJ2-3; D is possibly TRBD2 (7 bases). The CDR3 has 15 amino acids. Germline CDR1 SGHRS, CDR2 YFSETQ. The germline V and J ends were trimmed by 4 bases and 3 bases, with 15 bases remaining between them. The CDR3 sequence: CASSGSGGLTDTQYF. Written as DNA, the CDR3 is TGCGCCAGCAGCGGATCGGGGGGCTTGACAGATACGCAGTATTTT. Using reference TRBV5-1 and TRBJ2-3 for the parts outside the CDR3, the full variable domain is KAGVTQTPRYLIKTRGQQVTLSCSPISGHRSVSWYQQTPGQGLQFLFEYFSETQRNKGNFPGRFSGRQFSNSRSEMNVSTLELGDSALYLCASSGSGGLTDTQYFGPGTRLTVL.

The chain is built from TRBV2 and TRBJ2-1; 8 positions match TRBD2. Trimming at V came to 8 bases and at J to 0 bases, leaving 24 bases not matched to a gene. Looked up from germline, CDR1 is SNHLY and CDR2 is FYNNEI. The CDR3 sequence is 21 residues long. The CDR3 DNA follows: TGTGCCAGCGGGGCTTATAGGGCAGCGGGGGACTTATTGAGCTCCTACAATGAGCAGTTCTTC. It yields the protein CASGAYRAAGDLLSSYNEQFF.

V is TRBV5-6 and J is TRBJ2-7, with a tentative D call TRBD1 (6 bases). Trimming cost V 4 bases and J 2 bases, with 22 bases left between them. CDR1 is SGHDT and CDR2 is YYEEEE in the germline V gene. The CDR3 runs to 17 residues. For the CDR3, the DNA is TGTGCCAGCAGCCGGGGTCTGGACCGGACAGAGGCCTACGAGCAGTACTTC. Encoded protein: CASSRGLDRTEAYEQYF. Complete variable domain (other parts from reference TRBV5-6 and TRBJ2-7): DAGVTQSPTHLIKTRGQQVTLRCSPKSGHDTVSWYQQALGQGPQFIFQYYEEEERQRGNFPDRFSGHQFPNYSSELNVNALLLGDSALYLCASSRGLDRTEAYEQYFGPGTRLTVT.

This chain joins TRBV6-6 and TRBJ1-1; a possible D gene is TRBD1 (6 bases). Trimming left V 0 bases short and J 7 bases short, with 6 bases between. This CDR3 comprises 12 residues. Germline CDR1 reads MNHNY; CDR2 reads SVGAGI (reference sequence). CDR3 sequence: CASSYSQGEAFF. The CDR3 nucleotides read TGTGCCAGCAGTTACTCACAGGGTGAAGCTTTCTTT.

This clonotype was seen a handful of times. The CDR3 loop is CASSHQGDRDTEAFF. The CDR3 DNA follows: TGCGCCAGCAGCCATCAGGGGGACCGAGACACTGAAGCTTTCTTT. This sequence joins TRBV5-1 and TRBJ1-1; TRBD1 agrees at 7 bases. J gave up 3 bases and V 4 bases, and 9 bases lay outside the gene matches. The CDR3 sequence is 15 residues long. Germline V gene sequence: CDR1 SGHRS, CDR2 YFSETQ.

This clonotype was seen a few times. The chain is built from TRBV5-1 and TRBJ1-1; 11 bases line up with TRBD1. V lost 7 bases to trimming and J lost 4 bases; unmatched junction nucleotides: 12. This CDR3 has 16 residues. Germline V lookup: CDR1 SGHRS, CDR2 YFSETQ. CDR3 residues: CASYEGTGGRGTEAFF. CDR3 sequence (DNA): TGCGCCAGCTACGAGGGGACAGGGGGGCGGGGCACTGAAGCTTTCTTT.

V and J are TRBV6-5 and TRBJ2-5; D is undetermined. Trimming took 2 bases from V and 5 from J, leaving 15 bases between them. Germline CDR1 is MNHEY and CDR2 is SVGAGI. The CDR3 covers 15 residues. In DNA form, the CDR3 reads TGTGCCAGCAGTTACGGTATAACAGAAGGGGAGACCCAGTACTTC. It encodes CASSYGITEGETQYF.

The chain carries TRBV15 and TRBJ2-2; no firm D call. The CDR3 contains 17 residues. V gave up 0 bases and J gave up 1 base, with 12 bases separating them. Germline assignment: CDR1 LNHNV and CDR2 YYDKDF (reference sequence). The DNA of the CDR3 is TGTGCCACCAGCAGAGATCAACACAGCCGGAACACCGGGGAGCTGTTTTTT. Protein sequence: CATSRDQHSRNTGELFF.

This CDR3 is CASSSRLLRKAFF. In DNA form, the CDR3 reads TGTGCCAGCAGCTCTCGGCTTCTTCGTAAAGCTTTCTTT. The V call is TRBV9, the J call TRBJ1-1; D is unresolved. CDR1 and CDR2 from the germline V gene are SGDLS and YYNGEE. This CDR3 comprises 13 residues. V shed 4 bases and J shed 9 bases, with 16 bases lying between them.

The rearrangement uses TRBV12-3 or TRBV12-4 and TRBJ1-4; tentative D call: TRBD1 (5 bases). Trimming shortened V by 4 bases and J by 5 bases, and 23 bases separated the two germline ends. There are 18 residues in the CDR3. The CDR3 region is CASSSQPVMGGVNEKLFF. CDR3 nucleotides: TGTGCCAGCAGTTCACAACCCGTCATGGGGGGGGTAAATGAAAAACTGTTTTTT.

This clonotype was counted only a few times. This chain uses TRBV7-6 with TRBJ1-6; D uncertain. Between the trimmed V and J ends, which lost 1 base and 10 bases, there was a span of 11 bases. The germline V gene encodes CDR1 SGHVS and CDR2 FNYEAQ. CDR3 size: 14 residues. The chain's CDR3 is CASSLGRDQSPLHF. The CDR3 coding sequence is TGTGCCAGCAGCTTAGGGAGGGATCAATCACCCCTCCACTTT. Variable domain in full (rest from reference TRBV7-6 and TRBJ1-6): GAGVSQSPRYKVTKRGQDVALRCDPISGHVSLYWYRQALGQGPEFLTYFNYEAQQDKSGLPNDRFSAERPEGSISTLTIQRTEQRDSAMYRCASSLGRDQSPLHFGNGTRLTVT.

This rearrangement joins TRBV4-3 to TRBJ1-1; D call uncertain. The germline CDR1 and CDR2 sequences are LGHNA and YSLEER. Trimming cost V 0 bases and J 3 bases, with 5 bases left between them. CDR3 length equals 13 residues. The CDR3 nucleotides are TGCGCCAGCAGCCAAGAGGTGGACACTGAAGCTTTCTTT. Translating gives CASSQEVDTEAFF.

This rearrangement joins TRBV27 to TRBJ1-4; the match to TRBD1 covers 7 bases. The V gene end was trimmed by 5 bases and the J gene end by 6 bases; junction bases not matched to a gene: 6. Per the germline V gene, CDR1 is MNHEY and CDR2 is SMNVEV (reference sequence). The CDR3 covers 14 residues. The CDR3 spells CASSLWTGDEKLFF. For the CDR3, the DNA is TGTGCCAGCAGTCTTTGGACAGGTGATGAAAAACTGTTTTTT. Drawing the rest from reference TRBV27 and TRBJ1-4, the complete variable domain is EAQVTQNPRYLITVTGKKLTVTCSQNMNHEYMSWYRQDPGLGLRQIYYSMNVEVTDKGDVPEGYKVSRKEKRNFPLILESPSPNQTSLYFCASSLWTGDEKLFFGSGTQLSVL.

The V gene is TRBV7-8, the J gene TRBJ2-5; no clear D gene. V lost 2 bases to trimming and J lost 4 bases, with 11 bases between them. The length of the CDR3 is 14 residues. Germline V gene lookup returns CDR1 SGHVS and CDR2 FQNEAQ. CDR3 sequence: CASSLSFGGETQYF. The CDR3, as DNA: TGTGCCAGCAGCTTAAGTTTCGGTGGAGAGACCCAGTACTTC.

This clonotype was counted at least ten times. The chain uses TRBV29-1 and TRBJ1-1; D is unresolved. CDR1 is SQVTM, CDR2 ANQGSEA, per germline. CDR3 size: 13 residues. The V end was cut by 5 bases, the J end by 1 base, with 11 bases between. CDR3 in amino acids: CSVKWAPNTEAFF. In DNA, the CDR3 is TGCAGCGTTAAATGGGCCCCGAACACTGAAGCTTTCTTT.

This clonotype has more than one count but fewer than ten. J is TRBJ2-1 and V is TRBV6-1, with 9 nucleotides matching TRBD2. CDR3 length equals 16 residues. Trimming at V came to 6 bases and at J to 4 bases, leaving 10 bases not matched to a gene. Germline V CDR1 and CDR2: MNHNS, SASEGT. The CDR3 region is CASSRQVSGGYNEQFF. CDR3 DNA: TGTGCCAGCAGCCGTCAGGTCAGCGGGGGGTACAATGAGCAGTTCTTC.

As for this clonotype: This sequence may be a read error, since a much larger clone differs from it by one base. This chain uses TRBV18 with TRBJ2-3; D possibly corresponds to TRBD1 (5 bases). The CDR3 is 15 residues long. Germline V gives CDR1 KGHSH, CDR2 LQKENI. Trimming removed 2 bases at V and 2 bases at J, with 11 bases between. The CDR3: CASSPSVGLTDTQYF. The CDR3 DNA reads TGTGCCAGCTCACCAAGCGTGGGGCTCACAGATACGCAGTATTTT.